The next 22 T cell receptor beta chains were all read from a single sample in a study of cytomegalovirus exposure and HLA in healthy donors. Vbeta (60) and Jbeta (13) primers were used in the PCR. Libraries were prepared by immunoSEQ multiplex PCR; TCRdb keeps only in-frame clonotypes and omits some of them. Of 150,000 to 200,000 clones listed, 78% were seen once; the top ten hold 13%. Sequenced input: PBMCs. All receptors derive from a woman aged 45-60 years in good health and CMV-seropositive.

In its sample, this clone was seen once. The V gene is TRBV4-2, the J gene TRBJ2-3; TRBD1 aligns across 9 bases. J gave up 5 bases and V 3 bases, and 12 bases lay outside the gene matches. CDR1 is LGHNA and CDR2 is YNFKEQ in the germline V gene. The CDR3 spans 17 residues. The CDR3 sequence is CASSQLLQGASEDTQYF. CDR3 bases: TGTGCCAGCAGCCAGCTCCTACAGGGGGCCTCGGAAGATACGCAGTATTTT.

This clone occurred a few times. This same CDR3 is encoded by further DNA sequences in the sample. The chain joins TRBV7-6 to TRBJ1-2, with 12 bases fitting TRBD1. Germline loops: CDR1 SGHVS, CDR2 FNYEAQ. The CDR3 sequence is 14 residues long. With 1 base clipped from V and 7 bases from J, the junction kept 1 base outside the gene matches. The CDR3 DNA sequence: TGTGCCAGCAGCTTAGGGGGACAGGGGGCTGGCTACACCTTC. Protein product: CASSLGGQGAGYTF. Looking up the rest from reference TRBV7-6 and TRBJ1-2 gives the full variable domain: GAGVSQSPRYKVTKRGQDVALRCDPISGHVSLYWYRQALGQGPEFLTYFNYEAQQDKSGLPNDRFSAERPEGSISTLTIQRTEQRDSAMYRCASSLGGQGAGYTFGSGTRLTVV.

V is TRBV6-4 and J is TRBJ2-5, with 13 bases that match TRBD2. J gave up 1 base and V 6 bases, and 2 bases lay outside the gene matches. Germline V CDR1 and CDR2: MRHNA, SNTAGT. CDR3 length equals 15 residues. The CDR3 protein is CASSRLAGGQETQYF. CDR3 DNA: TGTGCCAGCAGCCGACTAGCGGGGGGCCAAGAGACCCAGTACTTC.

The CDR3 sequence is CASSGFSGNTIYF. CDR3 DNA: TGTGCCAGCAGCGGGTTCTCTGGAAACACCATATATTTT. V is TRBV6-5 and J is TRBJ1-3; D is unresolved. Trimming shortened V by 6 bases and J by 0 bases, and 6 bases separated the two germline ends. CDR3 length equals 13 residues. CDR1 and CDR2 (germline): MNHEY, SVGAGI.

This clone has a handful of counts. V and J are TRBV5-1 and TRBJ2-3; D possibly corresponds to TRBD2 (5 bases). Germline V gene sequence: CDR1 SGHRS, CDR2 YFSETQ. V lost 1 base to trimming and J lost 2 bases, with 8 bases between them. This CDR3 spans 14 amino acids. The CDR3 here is CASSLYGVTDTQYF. The CDR3 DNA reads as TGCGCCAGCAGCTTGTACGGGGTCACAGATACGCAGTATTTT.

The J gene is TRBJ1-1, the V gene TRBV5-1; 9 bases agree with TRBD1. The CDR3 contains 16 residues. Germline CDR1 and CDR2: SGHRS and YFSETQ. V was clipped by 2 bases and J by 2 bases; unmatched bases: 7. This CDR3 is CASSFGGTGFNTEAFF. The DNA for the CDR3 is TGCGCCAGCAGCTTTGGTGGGACAGGGTTTAACACTGAAGCTTTCTTT. Looking up the rest from reference TRBV5-1 and TRBJ1-1 gives the full variable domain: KAGVTQTPRYLIKTRGQQVTLSCSPISGHRSVSWYQQTPGQGLQFLFEYFSETQRNKGNFPGRFSGRQFSNSRSEMNVSTLELGDSALYLCASSFGGTGFNTEAFFGQGTRLTVV.

The rearrangement joins TRBV19 to TRBJ1-1; TRBD1 matches 10 bases. Germline V gene lookup returns CDR1 LNHDA and CDR2 SQIVND (reference sequence). This CDR3 spans 16 amino acids. V was pared by 6 bases and J by 0 bases, with 7 bases of the junction left unmatched. DNA of the CDR3: TGTGCCAGTAGCCGGACAGGGGGGATGATGAACACTGAAGCTTTCTTT. Protein sequence: CASSRTGGMMNTEAFF.

The chain recombines TRBV4-2 with TRBJ2-3; D possibly corresponds to TRBD2 (5 bases). The germline V and J ends were trimmed by 3 bases and 2 bases, with 18 bases remaining between them. Germline V gene sequence: CDR1 LGHNA, CDR2 YNFKEQ. This CDR3 is built from 17 residues. CDR3 in DNA: TGTGCCAGCAGCCAGCAACTAGATCACATTACCACAGATACGCAGTATTTT. Translated: CASSQQLDHITTDTQYF.

The rearrangement uses TRBV11-3 and TRBJ1-6, with D uncertain. This CDR3 is 13 amino acids long. CDR1 and CDR2 (germline): SGHNT, YENEEA. V lost 3 bases and J lost 5, with 5 bases in between. In DNA form, the CDR3 reads TGTGCCAGCAGCTTCTCTAATAATTCACCCCTCCACTTT. Translating it yields CASSFSNNSPLHF.

This chain uses TRBV5-1 with TRBJ1-4, with D maybe TRBD1 (5 bases). This CDR3 is built from 15 residues. The germline gives CDR1 SGHRS, CDR2 YFSETQ. V was pared by 6 bases and J by 4 bases, with 16 bases between. Here the CDR3 DNA reads TGCGCCAGCAATCCGGTTGGGGGACTTAATGAAAAACTGTTTTTT. This gives the protein CASNPVGGLNEKLFF.

The chain uses TRBV6-6 and TRBJ1-1; no reliable D call. The CDR3 covers 14 residues. Trimming took off 6 bases at V and 3 bases at J, with 14 bases between the two ends. Germline values: CDR1 MNHNY, CDR2 SVGAGI (reference sequence). This chain's CDR3 is CASRETGGHTEAFF. The CDR3 coding sequence is TGTGCCAGCAGAGAGACGGGAGGGCACACTGAAGCTTTCTTT.

J is TRBJ2-2 and V is TRBV6-1; TRBD2 aligns across 9 bases. The CDR3 runs to 17 residues. The germline V gene encodes CDR1 MNHNS and CDR2 SASEGT. After removal of 4 bases from V and 0 bases from J, the junction contained 6 bases not matched to a gene. The CDR3 DNA sequence: TGTGCCAGCAGTGGAGGAGCGGGGGGAGCGAACACCGGGGAGCTGTTTTTT. The encoded protein is CASSGGAGGANTGELFF.

V is TRBV14 and J is TRBJ1-1, with D maybe TRBD1 (6 bases). From germline, CDR1 is SGHDN and CDR2 FVKESK. There are 16 residues in the CDR3. The V and J ends lost 1 base and 1 base respectively, with 13 bases between them. CDR3 bases: TGTGCCAGCAGCCAAGTGGGGGGGCGGGCGAACACTGAAGCTTTCTTT. It encodes CASSQVGGRANTEAFF.

The chain is built from TRBV19 and TRBJ2-5, with 10 nucleotides matching TRBD2. Germline CDR1 reads LNHDA; CDR2 reads SQIVND (reference sequence). The CDR3 extends over 15 amino acids. The V segment lost 5 bases and the J segment 5 bases; nucleotides outside the gene matches: 8. CDR3 bases: TGTGCCAGTAGTGCGCCTAGCGGGGGCCGGGAGACCCAGTACTTC. As protein: CASSAPSGGRETQYF.

This clone showed up just once. This chain joins TRBV7-9 and TRBJ2-5; D call uncertain. Trimming pared 5 bases from V and 4 bases from J, leaving 5 bases between. The CDR3 spans 11 residues. CDR1 is SEHNR and CDR2 is FQNEAQ in the germline V gene (reference sequence). DNA for the CDR3: TGTGCCAGCAGCCAAATAGAGACCCAGTACTTC. Translated, it gives CASSQIETQYF.

This sequence joins TRBV6-1 and TRBJ1-5; tentative D call: TRBD1 (6 bases). The germline V gene encodes CDR1 MNHNS and CDR2 SASEGT. The CDR3 contains 13 residues. V lost 8 bases, J lost 7 bases, and 15 bases lay in between. The CDR3 sequence is CASHLGGSQPQHF. CDR3 nucleotides: TGTGCCAGCCACCTAGGGGGTAGCCAGCCCCAGCATTTT.

In its sample, this clone was seen once. This rearrangement joins TRBV2 to TRBJ1-6, with a tentative D call TRBD1 (5 bases). The CDR3 contains 14 residues. Germline values: CDR1 SNHLY, CDR2 FYNNEI. V was pared by 6 bases and J by 4 bases, with 10 bases between. CDR3 DNA sequence: TGTGCCAGCAGCAAACAGGTTTATAATTCACCCCTCCACTTT. Its translation is CASSKQVYNSPLHF.

This chain connects TRBV9 to TRBJ2-5; maybe TRBD2 (6 bases). The CDR3 sequence is 13 residues long. Trimming pared 5 bases from V and 5 bases from J, leaving 13 bases between. CDR1 and CDR2 (germline): SGDLS, YYNGEE. The CDR3 nucleotides are TGTGCCAGCAGTGTGGGGGGACCCGAGACCCAGTACTTC. The encoded protein is CASSVGGPETQYF.

The chain employs TRBV6-5 and TRBJ2-1; D is perhaps TRBD2 (7 bases). Germline CDR1 reads MNHEY; CDR2 reads SVGAGI. V was clipped by 5 bases and J by 0 bases, with 11 bases between them. The CDR3 runs to 15 residues. CDR3 in amino acids: CASSLRGASYNEQFF. The CDR3 bases are TGTGCCAGCAGTCTTCGGGGGGCCTCCTACAATGAGCAGTTCTTC.

This sequence joins TRBV7-9 and TRBJ2-4, with D tentatively TRBD1 (5 bases). V was clipped by 1 base and J by 6 bases, with 7 bases between them. This CDR3 spans 13 amino acids. The germline V gene has CDR1 SEHNR and CDR2 FQNEAQ (reference sequence). The CDR3 nucleotides read TGTGCCAGCAGCTTAGACCAGGGAAACATTCAGTACTTC. It encodes CASSLDQGNIQYF.

J is TRBJ2-7 and V is TRBV14; 9 bases map to TRBD1. The CDR3 runs to 16 residues. V was pared by 3 bases and J by 5 bases, with 11 bases of the junction left unmatched. CDR1 and CDR2 from the germline V gene are SGHDN and FVKESK. The CDR3 here is CASSHSQGAFLNEQYF. For the CDR3, the DNA is TGTGCCAGCAGCCACTCACAGGGGGCGTTTTTGAACGAGCAGTACTTC.

The chain carries TRBV13 and TRBJ1-2; D is perhaps TRBD1 (5 bases). The CDR3 is 17 amino acids. Germline V gene lookup returns CDR1 PRHDT and CDR2 FYEKMQ (reference sequence). The V gene lost 5 bases and the J gene lost 6 bases, with 25 bases spanning the gap. CDR3 DNA: TGTGCCAGCAGCCCGCACAGGTCCCCCCTGGTATTAAATGGCTACACCTTC. As protein: CASSPHRSPLVLNGYTF.